This passage covers 21 T cell receptor beta chains from one sample sequenced in a study of T cell responses to AZD1222 COVID-19 vaccine. Produced via immunoSEQ multiplex PCR; TCRdb's table is partial and in-frame only. Of fewer than 200,000 clones listed, just over 90% are singletons. The specimen was peripheral blood, collected 28 days after the second dose of the MenACWY control vaccine. The receptors come from an adult who received the MenACWY meningococcal vaccine as a control.

This clone occurred once. The chain recombines TRBV7-3 with TRBJ2-2; a weak D match, TRBD2 (6 bases). The length of the CDR3 is 13 residues. V was shortened by 8 bases and J by 0 bases, with 7 bases between the two germline ends. Germline values: CDR1 SGHTA, CDR2 FQGTGA. CDR3 sequence reads: CASGTPNTGELFF. The CDR3 DNA reads TGTGCCAGCGGGACTCCGAACACCGGGGAGCTGTTTTTT.

The rearrangement uses TRBV10-3 and TRBJ1-2, with a tentative D call TRBD1 (5 bases). V was clipped by 0 bases and J by 8 bases, with 16 bases between them. The CDR3 has 15 residues. Germline CDR1 ENHRY, CDR2 SYGVKD. Here the CDR3 reads CAISESPWGTGGYTF. The CDR3 DNA follows: TGTGCCATCAGTGAGTCCCCGTGGGGGACGGGGGGCTACACCTTC.

The chain joins TRBV7-8 to TRBJ2-1, with D possibly being TRBD2 (5 bases). V shed 7 bases and J shed 1 base, with 14 bases lying between them. This CDR3 contains 15 residues. CDR1 and CDR2 from the germline V gene are SGHVS and FQNEAQ. In DNA, the CDR3 is TGTGCCAGCACCTTGGGGAGCGGATCCTACAATGAGCAGTTCTTC. Its protein product is CASTLGSGSYNEQFF. Based on the CDR3 plus reference TRBV7-8 and TRBJ2-1, the full variable domain is GAGVSQSPRYKVAKRGQDVALRCDPISGHVSLFWYQQALGQGPEFLTYFQNEAQLDKSGLPSDRFFAERPEGSVSTLKIQRTQQEDSAVYLCASTLGSGSYNEQFFGPGTRLTVL.

This clone was recorded a few times. The chain links TRBV29-1 to TRBJ1-1; D remains unclear. V lost 7 bases to trimming and J lost 0 bases, with 9 bases between them. The CDR3 consists of 12 residues. Per the germline V gene, CDR1 is SQVTM and CDR2 is ANQGSEA. CDR3 coding DNA: TGCAGCGCATGGACGGTGAACACTGAAGCTTTCTTT. This codes for CSAWTVNTEAFF. The variable domain in full, completed from reference TRBV29-1 and TRBJ1-1, reads SAVISQKPSRDICQRGTSLTIQCQVDSQVTMMFWYRQQPGQSLTLIATANQGSEATYESGFVIDKFPISRPNLTFSTLTVSNMSPEDSSIYLCSAWTVNTEAFFGQGTRLTVV.

The chain links TRBV21-1 to TRBJ1-5; the table's D call, TRBD1, was not checked against the DNA. TRBV21-1 is shown as a pseudogene. The CDR3 spans 17 residues. The CDR3 protein is CASDTKGTGYSNQPQHF. CDR3 coding DNA: TGTGCCAGTGATACCAAGGGGACAGGCTATAGCAATCAGCCCCAGCATTTT.

CDR3 in amino acids: CASSVDQGWAYEQYF. The CDR3 DNA is TGTGCCAGCAGCGTAGATCAGGGCTGGGCCTACGAGCAGTACTTC. The V and J genes are TRBV9 and TRBJ2-7; maybe TRBD1 (5 bases). Germline V gene data show CDR1 as SGDLS and CDR2 as YYNGEE. CDR3 length: 15 residues. With 0 bases removed from V and 2 bases from J, the gap between germline ends came to 12 bases.

The rearrangement links TRBV24-1 to TRBJ2-3; 8 bases are shared with TRBD2. The CDR3 is 15 residues long. Losses at the gene ends were 3 bases for V and 4 bases for J; bases not matched to a gene: 5. The germline V gene has CDR1 KGHDR and CDR2 SFDVKD. This chain's CDR3 is CATSDPGLDPDTQYF. CDR3 DNA: TGTGCCACCAGTGATCCGGGACTAGATCCAGATACGCAGTATTTT.

The chain recombines TRBV28 with TRBJ1-5; D not resolved. This CDR3 contains 12 residues. CDR1 and CDR2 from the germline V gene are MDHEN and SYDVKM. V lost 6 bases and J 7 bases, leaving 10 bases between the germline ends. In DNA form, the CDR3 reads TGTGCCAGCAGGGAGGTGGGACAGCCCCAGCATTTT. Its protein is CASREVGQPQHF.

V gene TRBV6-5 combines with J gene TRBJ2-5; D is uncertain. Germline assignment: CDR1 MNHEY and CDR2 SVGAGI. CDR3 length: 16 amino acids. The V gene lost 0 bases and the J gene lost 1 base, with 12 bases spanning the gap. In nucleotides, the CDR3 is TGTGCCAGCAGTTACTCGTCCTGGGCCGCCCAAGAGACCCAGTACTTC. This encodes CASSYSSWAAQETQYF.

The chain has TRBV7-8 and TRBJ2-3; maybe TRBD1 (5 bases). Germline V gene lookup returns CDR1 SGHVS and CDR2 FQNEAQ. The V end was cut by 5 bases, the J end by 4 bases, with 22 bases between. The CDR3 runs 17 residues. The CDR3 coding sequence is TGTGCCAGCAGCCCCAATTTTAGCCAGGGATTCCCAGATACGCAGTATTTT. This translates into CASSPNFSQGFPDTQYF.

The chain has TRBV6-5 and TRBJ2-1; TRBD2 aligns across 14 bases. Trimming took 2 bases from V and 6 from J; bases not matched to a gene: 3. The CDR3 contains 16 residues. The germline gives CDR1 MNHEY, CDR2 SVGAGI. The CDR3 nucleotides are TGTGCCAGCAGTTACCCGACTAGCGGGAGGGGCAATGAGCAGTTCTTC. Protein: CASSYPTSGRGNEQFF.

This sequence joins TRBV24-1 and TRBJ2-5, with D tentatively TRBD2 (6 bases). Trimming cost V 4 bases and J 4 bases, with 15 bases left between them. This CDR3 comprises 15 residues. Germline CDR1 and CDR2: KGHDR and SFDVKD. The CDR3 DNA follows: TGTGCCACCAGTGACCCCGGGACTTCCATAGAGACCCAGTACTTC. Amino acids: CATSDPGTSIETQYF.

The rearrangement links TRBV19 to TRBJ2-1; TRBD2 is a possible D gene (5 bases). The CDR3 runs to 14 residues. Germline CDR1 is LNHDA and CDR2 is SQIVND (reference sequence). The ends were cut back, 6 bases at V and 3 bases at J, with 12 bases in the middle. CDR3 DNA: TGTGCCAGTAGAGGCGGGCACTACTACAATGAGCAGTTCTTC. It codes for CASRGGHYYNEQFF.

CDR3 in amino acids: CSVEGGQGVFF. For the CDR3, the DNA is TGCAGCGTTGAAGGGGGACAGGGGGTTTTCTTT. The rearrangement uses TRBV29-1 and TRBJ1-1; 11 bases are shared with TRBD1. The junction had 2 bases not matched to a gene; V was cut back by 1 base and J by 13 bases. CDR3 length equals 11 residues. The germline V gene encodes CDR1 SQVTM and CDR2 ANQGSEA.

The chain links TRBV5-1 to TRBJ2-5; perhaps TRBD1 as D (5 bases). Trimming removed 0 bases at V and 5 bases at J, with 11 bases between. The CDR3 consists of 14 residues. Germline CDR1 is SGHRS and CDR2 is YFSETQ. In nucleotides, the CDR3 is TGCGCCAGCAGCTTGGACGTGGGGCCGGAGACCCAGTACTTC. It encodes CASSLDVGPETQYF. Based on the CDR3 plus reference TRBV5-1 and TRBJ2-5, the full variable domain is KAGVTQTPRYLIKTRGQQVTLSCSPISGHRSVSWYQQTPGQGLQFLFEYFSETQRNKGNFPGRFSGRQFSNSRSEMNVSTLELGDSALYLCASSLDVGPETQYFGPGTRLLVL.

V gene TRBV5-1 combines with J gene TRBJ1-1, with D unresolved. Per the germline V gene, CDR1 is SGHRS and CDR2 is YFSETQ. The CDR3 has 14 residues. Trimming removed 0 bases from V and 4 bases from J, with 10 bases in between. This chain's CDR3 is CASSLGEHPTEAFF. For the CDR3, the DNA is TGCGCCAGCAGCTTGGGGGAGCATCCCACTGAAGCTTTCTTT. Filled out from reference TRBV5-1 and TRBJ1-1, the complete variable domain reads KAGVTQTPRYLIKTRGQQVTLSCSPISGHRSVSWYQQTPGQGLQFLFEYFSETQRNKGNFPGRFSGRQFSNSRSEMNVSTLELGDSALYLCASSLGEHPTEAFFGQGTRLTVV.

The chain uses TRBV30 and TRBJ2-1; 13 nucleotides agree with TRBD2. CDR3 length: 12 amino acids. Germline CDR1 and CDR2: GTSNPN and SVGIG (reference sequence). The V and J ends lost 8 bases and 5 bases, in that order; junction bases with no gene match: 0. The CDR3 coding sequence is TGTGCCGGGACTAGCGGGAACAATGAGCAGTTCTTC. This gives the protein CAGTSGNNEQFF.

This chain joins TRBV13 and TRBJ2-7; 8 nucleotides agree with TRBD1. This CDR3 region has 15 residues. With 5 bases clipped from V and 5 bases from J, the junction kept 11 bases outside the gene matches. Germline V lookup: CDR1 PRHDT, CDR2 FYEKMQ (reference sequence). Here the CDR3 reads CASSEAGQGLNEQYF. The DNA for the CDR3 is TGTGCCAGCAGCGAAGCAGGACAGGGCCTAAACGAGCAGTACTTC.

This chain uses TRBV7-3 with TRBJ1-1; D remains ambiguous. This CDR3 has 13 residues. In germline, CDR1 is SGHTA, CDR2 FQGTGA. V was pared by 1 base and J by 5 bases, with 8 bases between. In DNA form, the CDR3 reads TGTGCCAGCAGCTTAAGGCCGAGGACTGAAGCTTTCTTT. Encoded protein: CASSLRPRTEAFF. The entire variable domain, with the rest obtained from reference TRBV7-3 and TRBJ1-1, is as follows: GAGVSQTPSNKVTEKGKYVELRCDPISGHTALYWYRQSLGQGPEFLIYFQGTGAADDSGLPNDRFFAVRPEGSVSTLKIQRTERGDSAVYLCASSLRPRTEAFFGQGTRLTVV.

Notes on this clone: Other DNA sequences in the sample encode the same CDR3. This sequence joins TRBV27 and TRBJ1-2, with D unresolved. With 3 bases removed from V and 2 bases from J, the gap between germline ends came to 10 bases. The CDR3 spans 14 residues. Germline loops: CDR1 MNHEY, CDR2 SMNVEV (reference sequence). The CDR3 loop reads CASSFRGLNYGYTF. DNA for the CDR3: TGTGCCAGCAGTTTCCGTGGGTTAAACTATGGCTACACCTTC.

CDR3 amino acids: CASSLGGAGNTGELFF. DNA for the CDR3: TGTGCCAGCAGCTTGGGCGGGGCAGGGAACACCGGGGAGCTGTTTTTT. The chain employs TRBV7-3 and TRBJ2-2, with D possibly TRBD2 on 6 matching bases. V lost 3 bases to trimming and J lost 1 base, with 12 bases between them. Germline CDR1 reads SGHTA; CDR2 reads FQGTGA. The CDR3 totals 16 residues.